A selection of T cell receptor beta chains follows, all from one sample in a study of neurological immune-mediated disorders. TCRdb used MiXCR to reprocess the 5' RACE reads, holding one entry per CDR3 protein. In the table there are about 66,000 distinct CDR3 sequences, roughly 4.3% of which are singletons. The source material was PBMCs. These receptors came from a man aged 30 to 45 with multiple sclerosis. Each CDR3 is given with its conserved first and last residue. D genes are given only for firm matches. Not every row has a clone size; where given, it reads once, few, many or a size class.

V	J	size	D	DNA	CDR3
TRBV5-1	TRBJ1-1	few	-	TGCGCCAGCAGCCATCCAGAGAACACTGAAGCTTTCTTT	CASSHPENTEAFF
TRBV27	TRBJ2-7	many	-	TGTGCCAGCAGTTTATCAGTAGTGCCATTCGAGCAGTACTTC	CASSLSVVPFEQYF
TRBV20-1	TRBJ1-1	many	TRBD1	TGCAGTGTTAGGGGCCCAGACAGGGACACTGAAGCTTTCTTT	CSVRGPDRDTEAFF
TRBV20-1	TRBJ2-3	many	-	TGCAGTGCTTGCCGGGGGCTCTACACAGATACGCAGTATTTT	CSACRGLYTDTQYF
TRBV5-1	TRBJ2-1	many	-	TGCGCCAGCAGCTTGGGTCCAACCAGCTCCTACAATGAGCAGTTCTTC	CASSLGPTSSYNEQFF
TRBV27	TRBJ1-2	many	TRBD1	TGTGCCAGCAGCCGACAGGGGGAATACGGAGGCTACACCTTC	CASSRQGEYGGYTF
TRBV5-1	TRBJ2-2	many	TRBD1	TGCGCCAGCAGCCCCGAGCCGACAGGGGGCACCGGGGAGCTGTTTTTT	CASSPEPTGGTGELFF
TRBV27	TRBJ1-1	many	-	TGTGCCAGCAGTTTATGGGGGGGACCGAACACTGAAGCTTTCTTT	CASSLWGGPNTEAFF
TRBV25-1	TRBJ1-1	many	-	TGTGCCAGCAGTGAATACGGTGGGAAGACTGAAGCTTTCTTT	CASSEYGGKTEAFF
TRBV3-1	TRBJ1-1	many	TRBD1	TGTGCCAGCAGCCAACCACAAGTCAAGGGGGCGCCGGCTTTCTTT	CASSQPQVKGAPAFF
TRBV4-1	TRBJ2-3	many	-	TGCGCCAGCAGCCAAGCAGACAGGTATTTTGCAGATACGCAGTATTTT	CASSQADRYFADTQYF
TRBV4-1	TRBJ1-2	-	-	TGCGCCAGCAGCCAAGGGGTAATAGGGCAGACTAACTATGGCTACACCTTC	CASSQGVIGQTNYGYTF
TRBV20-1	TRBJ1-2	many	-	TGCAGTGCTAGGGGAAGGGCCGGGATGTATGGCTACACCTTC	CSARGRAGMYGYTF
TRBV7-9	TRBJ1-2	-	-	TGTGCCAGCAGCTTAGGGTCCCTCATGGGGTATAACTATGGCTACACCTTC	CASSLGSLMGYNYGYTF
TRBV10-3	TRBJ1-2	many	TRBD1	TGTGCCATCGGGGGGACAGGGGGCTATTATGGCTACACCTTC	CAIGGTGGYYGYTF
TRBV6-5	TRBJ1-6	-	-	TGTGCCAGCAGAGCCCCCGGGTATAATTCACCCCTCCACTTT	CASRAPGYNSPLHF
TRBV18	TRBJ1-5	many	-	TGTGCCAGCTCACCACCGGGCAGGGTGTGGGATCAGCCCCAGCATTTT	CASSPPGRVWDQPQHF
TRBV5-4	TRBJ1-2	few	TRBD1	TGTGCCAGCAGCACGGGACAGGGGACCGGCTATGGCTACACCTTC	CASSTGQGTGYGYTF
TRBV10-3	TRBJ2-1	many	-	TGTGCCATCAATAAAAACAGGGGAGGCTCCTACAATGAGCAGTTCTTC	CAINKNRGGSYNEQFF
TRBV7-2	TRBJ1-6	many	-	TGTGCCAGCAGAAAAGACCCCTCAGTAAGAACTTATTCACCCCTCCACTTT	CASRKDPSVRTYSPLHF
TRBV12-3/TRBV12-4	TRBJ1-5	many	-	TGTGCCAGCAGTTCCGGGAGTCACAGGGATCAGCCCCAGCATTTT	CASSSGSHRDQPQHF
TRBV12-3/TRBV12-4	TRBJ1-5	many	-	TGTGCCAGCAGCCGGACCGATCAGCCCCAGCATTTT	CASSRTDQPQHF
TRBV7-6	TRBJ1-3	many	-	TGTGCCAGCAGCCCGGGGGGAGCCAGGGCTGGAAACACCATATATTTT	CASSPGGARAGNTIYF
TRBV7-9	TRBJ2-2	many	-	TGTGCCAGCAGCCTCCAGATCTCCGGGGAGCTGTTTTTT	CASSLQISGELFF
TRBV6-5	TRBJ2-7	many	TRBD1	TGTGCCAGCAGTAAACAGGGGGGACAGGGTATCAGCTACGAGCAGTACTTC	CASSKQGGQGISYEQYF
TRBV20-1	TRBJ2-3	many	-	TGCAGTGCTAGAGCACGAGATACGCAGTATTTT	CSARARDTQYF
TRBV5-8	TRBJ1-5	few	-	TGTGCCAGCAGCTTGAAGTTTAAGGGTTTTCATCAGCCCCAGAATTTT	CASSLKFKGFHQPQNF
TRBV5-1	TRBJ1-2	many	TRBD1	TGCGCCAGCAGCTTCGGGACAGGATTAGGCTACACCTTC	CASSFGTGLGYTF
TRBV10-3	TRBJ2-2	many	-	TGTGCCATCAGTGAAGGAGATCCGAACACCGGGGAGCTGTTTTTT	CAISEGDPNTGELFF
TRBV4-1	TRBJ2-1	many	-	TGCGCCAGCAGCCAAGTCGGAAGGGGCGCAAGGAATGAGCAGTTCTTC	CASSQVGRGARNEQFF
TRBV14	TRBJ1-4	many	-	TGTGCCAGCAGACGCTACGGGGCTCCTAATGAAAAACTGTTTTTT	CASRRYGAPNEKLFF
TRBV7-8	TRBJ1-2	many	-	TGTGCCAGCAGCCCAAGGAGGGGGAGGCCTAACTATGGCTACACCTTC	CASSPRRGRPNYGYTF
TRBV4-2	TRBJ2-7	many	TRBD2	TGTGCCAGCAGCCAAGGGACTAGCGGGGGATCCTACGAGCAGTACTTC	CASSQGTSGGSYEQYF
TRBV6-6	TRBJ2-7	-	-	TGTGCCAGCAGCCCACAGGGTTCCTACGAGCAGTACTTC	CASSPQGSYEQYF
TRBV20-1	TRBJ2-7	many	-	TGCAGTGCTACGGACAGCTTCAACACCTACGAGCAGTACTTC	CSATDSFNTYEQYF
TRBV7-6	TRBJ2-1	many	TRBD1	TGTGCCAGCAGCCCCGGGACAGGGGGGCGAATTGAGCAGTTCTTC	CASSPGTGGRIEQFF
TRBV12-3/TRBV12-4	TRBJ1-1	many	-	TGTGCCAGCGACCGGGAAATGAACACTGAAGCTTTCTTT	CASDREMNTEAFF
TRBV3-1	TRBJ1-1	many	-	TGTGCCAGCAGCCAAGAACCAGGGAGGTACGAATGGGAAGCTTTCTTT	CASSQEPGRYEWEAFF
TRBV9	TRBJ2-1	few	-	TGTGCCAGCACGCTCACCTCTGGGTACAATGAGCAGTTCTTC	CASTLTSGYNEQFF
TRBV20-1	TRBJ1-5	few	TRBD1	TGCAGTGCTAGGGACAGGGAGATCCGCAATCAGCCCCAGAATTTT	CSARDREIRNQPQNF
TRBV4-1	TRBJ2-1	many	-	TGCGCCAGCAGCCCCCCTTACCAGGGAGGCGATGAGCAGTTCTTC	CASSPPYQGGDEQFF
TRBV5-1	TRBJ1-2	many	-	TGCGCCAGCAGCGAGGCTAACTATGGCTACACCTTC	CASSEANYGYTF
TRBV29-1	TRBJ2-2	many	-	TGCAGCGTCCTTAGACTAGACGATGACACCGGGGAGCTGTTTTTT	CSVLRLDDDTGELFF
TRBV20-1	TRBJ1-2	many	-	TGCAGTGCTCCCCCCTCGGGATCGACCTATGGCTACACCTTC	CSAPPSGSTYGYTF
TRBV4-1	TRBJ2-2	many	-	TGCGCCAGCAGCCAAGGGTTGGGAGAAACCGGGGAGCTGTTTTTT	CASSQGLGETGELFF
TRBV5-1	TRBJ1-2	many	-	TGCGCCAGCAGCTTGTTTAGTTTCGGGGGCTATGGCTACACCTTC	CASSLFSFGGYGYTF
TRBV29-1	TRBJ1-2	many	TRBD1	TGCAGCGTTGGTGGGACAGCCACTGACTATGGCTACACCTTC	CSVGGTATDYGYTF
TRBV7-9	TRBJ1-4	-	-	TGTGCCAGCAGGTCAGGGGATATCGGAAAACTGTTTTTT	CASRSGDIGKLFF
TRBV4-1	TRBJ1-5	many	-	TGCGCCAGCAGCCCGACAACCGGACCCAGGGGACAGCCCCAGCATTTT	CASSPTTGPRGQPQHF
TRBV7-2	TRBJ1-4	many	-	TGTGCCAGCAGCTTAAGGGGACCGGGACTGGGTGAAAAACTGTTTTTT	CASSLRGPGLGEKLFF
TRBV12-3/TRBV12-4	TRBJ2-1	many	TRBD2	TGTGCCAGCAGTTTAAGGCTAGCGGGGGCCGGGGGGCAGTTCTTC	CASSLRLAGAGGQFF
TRBV4-1	TRBJ2-2	many	-	TGCGCCAGCAGGAAACAGGGAACGAACACCGGGGAGCTGTTTTTT	CASRKQGTNTGELFF
TRBV10-3	TRBJ2-3	many	-	TGTGCCATCAGTGAGGCCCTCCTTTCGTCTAGTGATACGCAGTATTTT	CAISEALLSSSDTQYF
TRBV3-1	TRBJ1-2	-	TRBD1	TGTGCCAGCAGCCCAGGAGACAGGGTTCTCTTC	CASSPGDRVLF
TRBV6-4	TRBJ1-2	many	-	TGTGCCAGCAGTGACTCTGAGGGCAGCGGGTATGGCTACACCTTC	CASSDSEGSGYGYTF
TRBV7-6	TRBJ2-1	-	TRBD2	TGTGCCAGCAGCGCCCGTATTCTAGCGGGGAGATACAATGAGCAGTTCTTC	CASSARILAGRYNEQFF
TRBV4-1	TRBJ2-5	many	TRBD2	TGCGCCAGCAGCCAAGTCCGCGGGGGGGCGGAGACCCAGTACTTC	CASSQVRGGAETQYF
TRBV4-2	TRBJ2-2	many	TRBD2	TGTGCCAGCAGCCAGAGACGGACGGGAGGCGACACCGGGGAGCTGTTTTTT	CASSQRRTGGDTGELFF
TRBV12-3/TRBV12-4	TRBJ1-5	many	TRBD1	TGTGCCAGCAGTATCACAGGGGGACTCGGTCAGCCCCAGCATTTT	CASSITGGLGQPQHF